Presented here are 2 T cell receptor beta chains from one specimen sequenced in a study of Ad26.COV2.S vaccination and SARS-CoV-2 variants. The treatment is: around 19 received Ad26.COV2.S at low or high dose, single or two shots; about five received placebo; per-sample allocation not given. Sample collection was performed on day 63 after the first vaccine or placebo injection. Sequencing used immunoSEQ multiplex PCR; TCRdb keeps in-frame clones, though not all of them. There are 300,000 to 450,000 clones in the sample; approximately 85% occur only once, and 3% to 4% lies in the top ten. The input for sequencing was peripheral blood, taken in a trial of Ad26.COV2.S vaccine versus placebo. The receptor source for this set is a person between 18 and 59 years old who received the Ad26.COV2.S COVID-19 vaccine or a placebo.

The chain links TRBV10-3 to TRBJ2-7; TRBD1 agrees at 10 bases. Germline CDR1 and CDR2: ENHRY and SYGVKD. This CDR3 region has 14 residues. V lost 6 bases to trimming and J lost 4 bases; unmatched junction nucleotides: 6. CDR3 sequence: CAISVTGGQYEQYF. The CDR3 nucleotides read TGTGCCATCAGCGTGACAGGGGGCCAGTACGAGCAGTACTTC.

The chain is built from TRBV29-1 and TRBJ2-7; the D gene is possibly TRBD2 (5 bases). The CDR3 spans 15 residues. The germline V gene has CDR1 SQVTM and CDR2 ANQGSEA. Trimming shortened V by 6 bases and J by 6 bases, and 24 bases separated the two germline ends. The CDR3 spells CSVNSGPHLRGEQYF. CDR3 in DNA: TGCAGCGTGAACAGCGGACCCCATCTACGAGGCGAGCAGTACTTC.